This is a list of T cell receptor beta chains from one sample in a study of T cells in Graves' hyperthyroidism and ophthalmopathy. TCRdb reprocessed the multiplex PCR reads via MiXCR and lists one record per CDR3 protein. In the table there are hundreds of thousands of distinct CDR3 sequences, about 20% of which are singletons. Sequenced sample: blood. Receptors were obtained from a man aged 25 to 45 with Graves' ophthalmopathy. CDR3s include the opening cysteine and the closing phenylalanine or tryptophan. The D gene is left open where the match is weak. Clone sizes are given selectively: once, few, many, or a class where the clone is expanded.

TRBV12-3/TRBV12-4	TRBJ2-5	few	TRBD2	CASSTRLAGGPGKTQYF	TGTGCCAGCAGTACGCGGCTAGCGGGAGGGCCGGGTAAGACCCAGTACTTC
TRBV2	TRBJ1-4	many	TRBD1	CASSQIRRDRGVEKLFF	TGTGCCAGCAGCCAAATTCGTCGGGACAGGGGGGTCGAAAAACTGTTTTTT
TRBV20-1	TRBJ2-1	many	TRBD2	CSARTSGRFNEQFF	TGCAGTGCAAGGACTAGCGGGAGATTCAATGAGCAGTTCTTC
TRBV11-2	TRBJ2-1	many	NA	CASRPIQGIGTHYEQFF	TGTGCCAGCAGACCGATTCAGGGGATTGGTACACACTATGAGCAGTTCTTC
TRBV3-1	TRBJ1-4	many	TRBD1	CASSPSDREGEKLFF	TGTGCCAGCAGCCCTTCGGACAGGGAGGGTGAAAAACTGTTTTTT
TRBV28	TRBJ1-5	NA	TRBD1	CASSFRQGFGNQPQHF	TGTGCCAGCAGTTTCCGACAGGGGTTTGGCAATCAGCCCCAGCATTTT
TRBV18	TRBJ2-3	few	NA	CASSPFGESGTDTQYF	TGTGCCAGCTCACCATTCGGGGAGAGCGGCACAGATACGCAGTATTTT
TRBV2	TRBJ1-1	many	NA	CAIRGVTEAFF	TGTGCCATCCGGGGTGTGACTGAAGCTTTCTTT
TRBV7-2	TRBJ2-5	few	NA	CASSSVAETQYF	TGTGCCAGCAGCAGCGTTGCGGAGACCCAGTACTTC
TRBV28	TRBJ1-5	many	NA	CASRFTGYQPQHF	TGTGCCAGCAGATTTACAGGGTATCAGCCCCAGCATTTT
TRBV20-1	TRBJ2-1	NA	TRBD2	CSARVGSGSNEQFF	TGCAGTGCTAGAGTTGGTAGCGGGAGCAATGAGCAGTTCTTC
TRBV20-1	TRBJ2-3	NA	TRBD2	CSARVLAGSTDTQYF	TGCAGTGCTAGAGTTTTAGCGGGAAGCACAGATACGCAGTATTTT
TRBV30	TRBJ2-7	NA	TRBD1	CAWSGTGYEQYF	TGTGCCTGGAGTGGGACAGGCTACGAGCAGTACTTC
TRBV30	TRBJ2-1	many	TRBD1	CAARGTGDHEQFF	TGTGCCGCGAGAGGGACAGGGGACCATGAGCAGTTCTTC
TRBV5-1	TRBJ1-5	few	NA	CASSADLDQPQHF	TGCGCCAGCAGCGCCGATTTAGATCAGCCCCAGCATTTT
TRBV7-2	TRBJ2-4	many	TRBD2	CASSQAGGLKSDIQYF	TGTGCCAGCAGCCAAGCGGGAGGGCTTAAGAGTGACATTCAGTACTTC
TRBV24-1	TRBJ2-1	few	TRBD2	CATESGGRFNEQFF	TGTGCCACCGAATCCGGCGGGAGGTTCAATGAGCAGTTCTTC
TRBV9	TRBJ2-3	few	TRBD1	CASSVTRTGGRHTDTQYF	TGTGCCAGCAGCGTAACGAGGACAGGGGGCAGGCACACAGATACGCAGTATTTT
TRBV18	TRBJ2-1	NA	NA	CASSPVGGHEQFF	TGTGCCAGCTCACCCGTCGGAGGCCATGAGCAGTTCTTC
TRBV7-9	TRBJ2-7	few	NA	CASSAQGGQYF	TGTGCCAGCAGCGCACAGGGAGGGCAGTACTTC
TRBV7-3	TRBJ2-3	NA	TRBD1	CASSLGTGETDTQYF	TGTGCCAGCAGCCTCGGGACAGGGGAGACAGATACGCAGTATTTT
TRBV20-1	TRBJ2-1	NA	NA	CSARQLSSYNEQFF	TGCAGTGCTAGGCAGCTTAGCTCCTACAATGAGCAGTTCTTC
TRBV19	TRBJ1-5	NA	NA	CASSRSQERHQPQHF	TGTGCCAGTAGTAGGAGCCAGGAAAGGCATCAGCCCCAGCATTTT
TRBV28	TRBJ2-6	NA	NA	CASTKGGSVGANVLTF	TGTGCCAGCACTAAGGGGGGTAGTGTTGGGGCCAACGTCCTGACTTTC
TRBV18	TRBJ2-1	few	TRBD2	CASSPRTSGASSYNEQFF	TGTGCCAGCTCACCGAGGACTAGCGGGGCAAGCTCCTACAATGAGCAGTTCTTC